This entry describes one T cell receptor (beta chain). What it binds is unknown. Only in-frame clones appear in the TCRdb table, and some are missing; sequencing was by immunoSEQ multiplex PCR. The repertoire holds under 100,000 clones, with approximately 70% as singletons. This specimen comes from a study of CD8 T cell repertoires and HIV-1 epitope variants. Overall study: Twenty-five autologous and known Gag and Nef epitope variant peptides each stimulated T cells separately. Controls were a CMV, EBV and flu peptide pool, Ebola AY9 negative control, and no-peptide well. Cultures ran 10 days, with IL-2, IL-7 and IL-15 added on days 3 and 7.

Trimming shortened V by 5 bases and J by 6 bases, and 8 bases separated the two germline ends. From germline, CDR1 is SGHRS and CDR2 YFSETQ. This CDR3 has 12 amino acids. Study findings and constraints: Nef KF9 drew about five clonotypes and HW9 one, without TAALDMSHF responses.

Sequencing used uncultured baseline CD8+ T cells from peripheral blood mononuclear cells (PBMCs). This chain links TRBV5-1 with TRBJ2-2, with TRBD1 as a possible D gene (5 bases). The source of this sequence is a male donor with HIV. The CDR3 reads CASRPGSGELFF. For the CDR3, the DNA is TGCGCCAGCAGGCCAGGGTCCGGGGAGCTGTTTTTT.